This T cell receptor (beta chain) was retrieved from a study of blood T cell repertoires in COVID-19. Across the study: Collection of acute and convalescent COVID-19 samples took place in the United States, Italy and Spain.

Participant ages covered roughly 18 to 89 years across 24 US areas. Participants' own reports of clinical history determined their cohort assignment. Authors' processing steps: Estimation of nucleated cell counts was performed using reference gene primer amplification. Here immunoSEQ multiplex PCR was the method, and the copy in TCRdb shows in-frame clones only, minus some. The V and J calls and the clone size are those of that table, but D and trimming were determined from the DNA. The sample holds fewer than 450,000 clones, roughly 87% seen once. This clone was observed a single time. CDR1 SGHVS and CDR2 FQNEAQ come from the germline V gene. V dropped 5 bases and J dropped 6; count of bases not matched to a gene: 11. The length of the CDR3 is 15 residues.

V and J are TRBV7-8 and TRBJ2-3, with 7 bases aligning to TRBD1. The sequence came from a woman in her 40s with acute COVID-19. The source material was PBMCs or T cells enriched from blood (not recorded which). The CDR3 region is CASSPRQGSVDTQYF. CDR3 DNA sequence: TGTGCCAGCAGCCCCAGACAGGGCTCGGTCGATACGCAGTATTTT. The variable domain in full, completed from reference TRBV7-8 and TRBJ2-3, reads GAGVSQSPRYKVAKRGQDVALRCDPISGHVSLFWYQQALGQGPEFLTYFQNEAQLDKSGLPSDRFFAERPEGSVSTLKIQRTQQEDSAVYLCASSPRQGSVDTQYFGPGTRLTVL.